This T cell receptor (beta chain) was sequenced in a study of T-cell reconstitution after alpha-beta-depleted transplantation in children listed by TCRdb under 2016. Context from the whole study: The study quantitatively tracked T-cell immune reconstitution after TCRalphabeta/CD19-depleted allogeneic hematopoietic cell transplantation in children using TCR repertoire profiling.

Libraries were constructed by PCR. Sequencing was carried out with an Illumina HiSeq 2500. TCR libraries were prepared with molecular barcoding, using unique molecular identifiers to normalize TCRbeta repertoire quantification. TCRdb's own reprocessing of the public reads used fastp at Q25 and MiXCR and kept productive beta chains. Rows are unified per CDR3 protein, each entry keeping the most common DNA and genes. The table for this sample lists 500,000 to 600,000 distinct CDR3 sequences; roughly 30% of them were counted only once. The top ten clones comprise 30% to 45% of the sample. Between the V and J ends, shortened by 6 bases and 0 bases respectively, the junction contains 17 bases. The cysteine opens and the phenylalanine closes a CDR3 of 16 amino acids. Only the CDR3 region is kept as DNA, spanning 48 bases read in frame from base 1. Reading the label with the study, this specimen's treatment or condition is: allogeneic hematopoietic cell transplantation with graft depleted of TCRalphabeta T cells and CD19 B cells. TCRalphabeta/CD19-depleted allogeneic hematopoietic cell grafts were given to the transplant recipients, all of whom were children.

Broad study findings and their caveats: The frequencies of hyperexpanded clones fell over the following months, and after one year, T-cell counts and TCRbeta diversity were mostly attributed to newly produced T cells. In some patients, the high TCRbeta diversity seen at day 60 was put down to recipient T cells and intrathymic progenitors that had survived conditioning. Apparently early alphabetaT-cell count recovery about two months after transplant reportedly relied on only several hundred rapidly expanded clones derived from non-depleted graft cells.

As for this clonotype: The specificity of this receptor is unknown. Base qualities are not recorded, but no much larger clone differs from it by a single base.

This sequence originates from a boy in the first two years of life with Wiskott-Aldrich syndrome, due to receive a stem cell transplant. The sequences come from PBMCs, collected before TCRalphabeta/CD19-depleted stem cell transplant. The rearranged chain carries TRBV12-3 or TRBV12-4 and TRBJ2-5; TRBD2 could be the D gene, as 5 bases match. The DNA sequence reads TGTGCCAGCAGCCTGTACGGGGTGGGAGACCAAGAGACCCAGTACTTC. This translates into CASSLYGVGDQETQYF.